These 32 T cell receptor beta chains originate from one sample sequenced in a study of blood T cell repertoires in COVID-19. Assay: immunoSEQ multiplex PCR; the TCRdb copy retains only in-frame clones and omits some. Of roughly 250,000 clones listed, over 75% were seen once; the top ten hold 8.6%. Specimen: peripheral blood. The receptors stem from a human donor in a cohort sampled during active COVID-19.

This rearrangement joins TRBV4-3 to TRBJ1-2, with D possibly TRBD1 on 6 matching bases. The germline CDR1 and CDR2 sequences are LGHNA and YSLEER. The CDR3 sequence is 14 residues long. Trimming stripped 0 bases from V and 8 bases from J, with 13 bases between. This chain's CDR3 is CASSQDRRQEGYTF. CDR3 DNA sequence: TGCGCCAGCAGCCAAGATCGCAGACAGGAGGGCTACACCTTC.

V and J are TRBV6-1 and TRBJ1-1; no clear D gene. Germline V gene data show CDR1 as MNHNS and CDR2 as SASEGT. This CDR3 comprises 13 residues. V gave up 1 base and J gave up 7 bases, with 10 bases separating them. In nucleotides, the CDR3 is TGTGCCAGCAGTGAAGGACTTCGAGGTGAAGCTTTCTTT. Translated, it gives CASSEGLRGEAFF.

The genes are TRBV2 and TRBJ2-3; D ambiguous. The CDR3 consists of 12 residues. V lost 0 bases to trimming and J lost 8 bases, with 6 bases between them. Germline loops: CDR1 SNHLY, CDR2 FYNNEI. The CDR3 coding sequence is TGTGCCAGCAGTGAAGCGCCTAGTACGCAGTATTTT. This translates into CASSEAPSTQYF. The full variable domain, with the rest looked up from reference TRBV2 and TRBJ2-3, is EPEVTQTPSHQVTQMGQEVILRCVPISNHLYFYWYRQILGQKVEFLVSFYNNEISEKSEIFDDQFSVERPDGSNFTLKIRSTKLEDSAMYFCASSEAPSTQYFGPGTRLTVL.

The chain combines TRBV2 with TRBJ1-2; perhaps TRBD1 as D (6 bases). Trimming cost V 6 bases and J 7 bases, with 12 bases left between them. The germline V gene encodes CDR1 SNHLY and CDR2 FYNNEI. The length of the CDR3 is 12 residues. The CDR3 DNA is TGTGCCAGCAGCCCGGACAGAGGTGGCTACACCTTC. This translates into CASSPDRGGYTF.

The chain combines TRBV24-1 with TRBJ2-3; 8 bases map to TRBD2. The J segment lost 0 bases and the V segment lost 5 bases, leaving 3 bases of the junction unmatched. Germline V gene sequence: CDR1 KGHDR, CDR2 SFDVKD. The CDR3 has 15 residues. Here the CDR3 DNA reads TGTGCCACCAGTGGCCTAGCGGGTAGCACAGATACGCAGTATTTT. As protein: CATSGLAGSTDTQYF.

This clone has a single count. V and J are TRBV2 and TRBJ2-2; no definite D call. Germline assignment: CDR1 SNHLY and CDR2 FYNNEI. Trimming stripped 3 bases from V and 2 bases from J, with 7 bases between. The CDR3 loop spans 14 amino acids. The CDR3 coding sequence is TGTGCCAGCAGTGAGTACACCAACACCGGGGAGCTGTTTTTT. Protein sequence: CASSEYTNTGELFF.

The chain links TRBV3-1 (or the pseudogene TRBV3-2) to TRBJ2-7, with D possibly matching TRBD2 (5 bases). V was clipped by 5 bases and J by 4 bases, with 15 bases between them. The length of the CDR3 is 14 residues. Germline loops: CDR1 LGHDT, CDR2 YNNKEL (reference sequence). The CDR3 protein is CASSLSSLAYEQYF. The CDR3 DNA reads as TGTGCCAGCAGCTTATCGAGCCTAGCTTACGAGCAGTACTTC.

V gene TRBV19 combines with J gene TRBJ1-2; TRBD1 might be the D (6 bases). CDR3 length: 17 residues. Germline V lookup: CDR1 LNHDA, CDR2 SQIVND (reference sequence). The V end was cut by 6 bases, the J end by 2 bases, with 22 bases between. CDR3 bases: TGTGCCAGTAGCCCCCTCTCGACGTCCAGGGGAAACTATGGCTACACCTTC. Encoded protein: CASSPLSTSRGNYGYTF.

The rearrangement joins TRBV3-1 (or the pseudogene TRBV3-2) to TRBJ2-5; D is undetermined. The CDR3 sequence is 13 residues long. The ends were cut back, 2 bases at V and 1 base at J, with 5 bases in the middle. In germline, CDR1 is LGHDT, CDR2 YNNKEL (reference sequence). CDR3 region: CASSQTLQETQYF. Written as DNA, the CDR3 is TGTGCCAGCAGCCAAACTCTCCAAGAGACCCAGTACTTC.

CDR3 DNA sequence: TGCGCCAGCAGTGAGCTTACCGGGGAGCTGTTTTTT. This sequence encodes CASSELTGELFF. This chain uses TRBV10-1 with TRBJ2-2; D unclear. The CDR3 is 12 residues long. Trimming cost V 2 bases and J 5 bases, with 3 bases left between them. The V gene's germline CDR1 is WNHNN and CDR2 SYGVQD (reference sequence).

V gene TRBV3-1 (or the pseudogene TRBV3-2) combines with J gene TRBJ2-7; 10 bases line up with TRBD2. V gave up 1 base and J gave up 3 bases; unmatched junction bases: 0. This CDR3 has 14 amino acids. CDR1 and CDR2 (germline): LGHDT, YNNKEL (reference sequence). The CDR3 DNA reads TGTGCCAGCAGCCAAGGACTAGCGGGCTACGAGCAGTACTTC. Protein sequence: CASSQGLAGYEQYF.

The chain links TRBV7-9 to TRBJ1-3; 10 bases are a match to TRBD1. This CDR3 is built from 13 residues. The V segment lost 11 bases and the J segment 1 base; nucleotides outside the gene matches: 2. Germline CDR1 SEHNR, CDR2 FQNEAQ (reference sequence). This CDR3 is CASGQGSGNTIYF. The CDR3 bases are TGTGCCTCGGGACAGGGGTCTGGAAACACCATATATTTT.

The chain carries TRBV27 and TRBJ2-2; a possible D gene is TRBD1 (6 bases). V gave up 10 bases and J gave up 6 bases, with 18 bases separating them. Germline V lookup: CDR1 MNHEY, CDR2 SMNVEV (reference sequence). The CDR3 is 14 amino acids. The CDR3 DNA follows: TGTGCCACCCGCCGCCCCGACAGGTCCGGGGAGCTGTTTTTT. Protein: CATRRPDRSGELFF.

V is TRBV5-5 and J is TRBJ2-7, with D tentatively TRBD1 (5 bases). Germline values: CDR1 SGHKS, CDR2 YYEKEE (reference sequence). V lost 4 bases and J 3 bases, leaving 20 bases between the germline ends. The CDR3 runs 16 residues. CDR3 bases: TGTGCCAGCAGCGTTACCTTACCAGGGTTCGGCTACGAGCAGTACTTC. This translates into CASSVTLPGFGYEQYF.

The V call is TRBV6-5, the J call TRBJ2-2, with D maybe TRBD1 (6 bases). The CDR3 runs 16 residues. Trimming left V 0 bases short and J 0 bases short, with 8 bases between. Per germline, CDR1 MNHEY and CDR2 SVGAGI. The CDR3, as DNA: TGTGCCAGCAGTTACTCTGGACAGACGAACACCGGGGAGCTGTTTTTT. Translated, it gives CASSYSGQTNTGELFF.

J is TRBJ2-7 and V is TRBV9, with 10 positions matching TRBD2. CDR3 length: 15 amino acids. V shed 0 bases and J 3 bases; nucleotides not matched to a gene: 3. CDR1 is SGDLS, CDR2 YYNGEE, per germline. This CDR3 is CASSVEASGGYEQYF. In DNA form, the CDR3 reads TGTGCCAGCAGCGTAGAGGCTAGCGGGGGCTACGAGCAGTACTTC.

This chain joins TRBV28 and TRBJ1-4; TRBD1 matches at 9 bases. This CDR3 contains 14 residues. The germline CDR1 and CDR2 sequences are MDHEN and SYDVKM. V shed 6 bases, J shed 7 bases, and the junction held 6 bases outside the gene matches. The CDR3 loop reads CASSQDRGGEKLFF. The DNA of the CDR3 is TGTGCCAGCAGCCAGGACAGGGGAGGTGAAAAACTGTTTTTT.

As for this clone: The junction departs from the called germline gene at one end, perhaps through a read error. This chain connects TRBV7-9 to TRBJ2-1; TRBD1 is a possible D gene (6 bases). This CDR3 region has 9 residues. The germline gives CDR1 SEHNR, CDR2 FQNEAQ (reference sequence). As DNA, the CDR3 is TGTGCCAGCAGCCACCCAGGGGTCTTC. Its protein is CASSHPGVF.

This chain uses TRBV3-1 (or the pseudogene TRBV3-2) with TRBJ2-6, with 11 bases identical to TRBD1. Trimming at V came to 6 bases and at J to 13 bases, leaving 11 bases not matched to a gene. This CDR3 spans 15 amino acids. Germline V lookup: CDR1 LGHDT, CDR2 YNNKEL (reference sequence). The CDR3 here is CASSTPGQGVRVLTF. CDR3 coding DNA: TGTGCCAGCAGTACACCGGGACAGGGGGTTCGGGTCCTGACTTTC.

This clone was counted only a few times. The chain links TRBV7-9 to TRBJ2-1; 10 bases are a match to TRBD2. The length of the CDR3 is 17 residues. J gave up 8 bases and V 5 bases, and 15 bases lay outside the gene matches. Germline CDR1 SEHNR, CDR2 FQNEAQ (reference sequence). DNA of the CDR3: TGTGCCAGCAGCGTCGATAGCGGGAGGTCCCGGTCAGATGAGCAGTTCTTC. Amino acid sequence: CASSVDSGRSRSDEQFF.

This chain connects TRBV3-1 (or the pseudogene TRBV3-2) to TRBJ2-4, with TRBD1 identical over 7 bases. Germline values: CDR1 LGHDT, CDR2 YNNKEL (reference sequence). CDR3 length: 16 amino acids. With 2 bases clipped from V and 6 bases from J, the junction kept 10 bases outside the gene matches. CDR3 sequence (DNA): TGTGCCAGCAGCCAACTCGCAGACAGGGCAGGAAACATTCAGTACTTC. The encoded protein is CASSQLADRAGNIQYF.

CDR3 region: CASSLEVGGVYGYTF. In DNA, the CDR3 is TGCGCCAGCAGCTTGGAAGTAGGGGGCGTCTATGGCTACACCTTC. The chain couples TRBV5-1 to TRBJ1-2; 7 bases map to TRBD1. The CDR3 sequence is 15 residues long. V shed 0 bases, J shed 4 bases, and the junction held 6 bases outside the gene matches. Germline V lookup: CDR1 SGHRS, CDR2 YFSETQ.

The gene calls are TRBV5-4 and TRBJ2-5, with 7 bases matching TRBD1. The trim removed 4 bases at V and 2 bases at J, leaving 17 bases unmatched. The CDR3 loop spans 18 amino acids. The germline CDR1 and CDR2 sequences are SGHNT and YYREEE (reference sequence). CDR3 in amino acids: CASSQGLRQGARQETQYF. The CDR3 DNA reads TGTGCCAGCAGCCAAGGCTTGCGACAGGGAGCTCGACAAGAGACCCAGTACTTC. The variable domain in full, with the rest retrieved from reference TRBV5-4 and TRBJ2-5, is ETGVTQSPTHLIKTRGQQVTLRCSSQSGHNTVSWYQQALGQGPQFIFQYYREEENGRGNFPPRFSGLQFPNYSSELNVNALELDDSALYLCASSQGLRQGARQETQYFGPGTRLLVL.

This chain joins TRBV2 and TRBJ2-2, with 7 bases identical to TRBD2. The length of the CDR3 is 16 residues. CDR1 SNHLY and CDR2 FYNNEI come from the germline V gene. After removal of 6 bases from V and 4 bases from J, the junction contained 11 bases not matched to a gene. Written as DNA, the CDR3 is TGTGCCAGCAGGAAACGACTAGCAGGATTCACCGGGGAGCTGTTTTTT. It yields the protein CASRKRLAGFTGELFF.

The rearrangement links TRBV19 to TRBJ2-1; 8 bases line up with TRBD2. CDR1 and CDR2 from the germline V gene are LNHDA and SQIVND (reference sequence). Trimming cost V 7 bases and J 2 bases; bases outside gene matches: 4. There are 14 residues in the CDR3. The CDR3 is CASKAGATYNEQFF. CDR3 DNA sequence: TGTGCCAGTAAAGCGGGGGCTACCTACAATGAGCAGTTCTTC.

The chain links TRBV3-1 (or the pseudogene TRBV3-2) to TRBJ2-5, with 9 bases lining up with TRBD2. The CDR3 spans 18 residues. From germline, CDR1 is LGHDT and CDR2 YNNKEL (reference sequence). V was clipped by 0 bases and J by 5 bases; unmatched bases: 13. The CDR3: CASSQDKSGGRARETQYF. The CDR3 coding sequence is TGTGCCAGCAGCCAAGATAAGTCAGGCGGGAGGGCCCGGGAGACCCAGTACTTC.

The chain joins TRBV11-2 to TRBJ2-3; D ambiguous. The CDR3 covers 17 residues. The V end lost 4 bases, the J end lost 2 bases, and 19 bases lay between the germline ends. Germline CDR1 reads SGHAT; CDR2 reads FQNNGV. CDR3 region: CASSSPPTTSSTDTQYF. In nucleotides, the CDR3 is TGTGCCAGCAGCTCACCGCCCACTACGTCCTCCACAGATACGCAGTATTTT.

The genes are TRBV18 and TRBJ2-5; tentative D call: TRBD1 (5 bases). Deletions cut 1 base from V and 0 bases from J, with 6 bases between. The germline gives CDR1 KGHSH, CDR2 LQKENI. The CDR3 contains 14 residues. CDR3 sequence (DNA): TGTGCCAGCTCACCACAGGGGCACCAAGAGACCCAGTACTTC. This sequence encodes CASSPQGHQETQYF.

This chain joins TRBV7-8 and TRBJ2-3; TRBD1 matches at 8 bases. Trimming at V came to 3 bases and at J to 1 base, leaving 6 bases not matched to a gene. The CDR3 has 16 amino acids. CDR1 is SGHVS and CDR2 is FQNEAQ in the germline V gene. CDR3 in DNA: TGTGCCAGCAGCTTCGGACAGGGACATCGCACAGATACGCAGTATTTT. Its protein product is CASSFGQGHRTDTQYF.

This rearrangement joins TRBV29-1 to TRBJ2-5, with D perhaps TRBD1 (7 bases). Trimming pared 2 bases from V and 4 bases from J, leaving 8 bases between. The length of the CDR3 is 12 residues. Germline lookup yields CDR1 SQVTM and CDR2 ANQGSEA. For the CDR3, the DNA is TGCAGCGTTGAACAGGGGGGAGAGACCCAGTACTTC. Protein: CSVEQGGETQYF.

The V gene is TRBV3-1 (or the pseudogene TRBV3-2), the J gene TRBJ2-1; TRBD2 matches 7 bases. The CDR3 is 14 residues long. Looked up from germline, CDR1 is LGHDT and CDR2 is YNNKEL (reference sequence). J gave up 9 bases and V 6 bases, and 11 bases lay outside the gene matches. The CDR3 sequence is CASRGAGPSGEQFF. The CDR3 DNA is TGTGCCAGCAGGGGAGCGGGACCGAGTGGTGAGCAGTTCTTC.

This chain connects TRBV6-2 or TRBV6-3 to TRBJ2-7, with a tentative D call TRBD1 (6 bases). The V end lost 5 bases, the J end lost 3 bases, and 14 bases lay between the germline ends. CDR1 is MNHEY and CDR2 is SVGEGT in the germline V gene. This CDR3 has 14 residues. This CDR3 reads CASSPGQTYYEQYF. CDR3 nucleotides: TGTGCCAGCAGTCCCGGACAGACATACTACGAGCAGTACTTC.